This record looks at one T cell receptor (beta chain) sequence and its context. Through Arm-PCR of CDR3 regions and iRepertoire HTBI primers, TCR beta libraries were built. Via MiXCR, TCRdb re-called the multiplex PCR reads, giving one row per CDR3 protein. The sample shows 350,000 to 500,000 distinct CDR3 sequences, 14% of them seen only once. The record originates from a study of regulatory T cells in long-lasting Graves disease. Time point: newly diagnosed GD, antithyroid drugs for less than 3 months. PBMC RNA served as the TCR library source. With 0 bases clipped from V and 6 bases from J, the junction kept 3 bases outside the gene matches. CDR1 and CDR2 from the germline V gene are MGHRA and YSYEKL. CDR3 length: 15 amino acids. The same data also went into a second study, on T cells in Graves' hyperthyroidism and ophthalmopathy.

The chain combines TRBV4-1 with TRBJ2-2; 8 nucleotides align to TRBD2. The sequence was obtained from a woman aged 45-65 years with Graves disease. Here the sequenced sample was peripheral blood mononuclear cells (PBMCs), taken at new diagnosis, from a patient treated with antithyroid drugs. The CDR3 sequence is CASSQDLREAGELFF. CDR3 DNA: TGCGCCAGCAGCCAAGACTTGCGGGAGGCCGGGGAGCTGTTTTTT.